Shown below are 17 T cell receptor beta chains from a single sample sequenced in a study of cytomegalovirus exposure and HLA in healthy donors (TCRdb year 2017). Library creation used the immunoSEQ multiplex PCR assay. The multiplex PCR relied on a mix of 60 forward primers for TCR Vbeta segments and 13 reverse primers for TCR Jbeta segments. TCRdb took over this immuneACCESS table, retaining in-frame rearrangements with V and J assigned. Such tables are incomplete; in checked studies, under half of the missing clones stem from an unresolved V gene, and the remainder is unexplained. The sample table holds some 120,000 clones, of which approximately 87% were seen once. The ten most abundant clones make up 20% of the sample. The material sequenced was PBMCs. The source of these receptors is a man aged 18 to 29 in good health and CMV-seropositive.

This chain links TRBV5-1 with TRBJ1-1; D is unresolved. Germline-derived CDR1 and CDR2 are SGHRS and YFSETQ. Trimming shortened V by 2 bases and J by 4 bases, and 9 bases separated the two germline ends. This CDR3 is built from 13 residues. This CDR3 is CASSFSYSTEAFF. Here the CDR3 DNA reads TGCGCCAGCAGCTTTTCGTATAGCACTGAAGCTTTCTTT.

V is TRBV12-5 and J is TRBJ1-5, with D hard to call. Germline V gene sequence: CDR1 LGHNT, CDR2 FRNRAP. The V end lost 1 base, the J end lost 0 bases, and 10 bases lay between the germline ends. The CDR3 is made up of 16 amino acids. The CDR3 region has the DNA TGTGCTAGTGGTTTGGAACACCCGCTTAGCAATCAGCCCCAGCATTTT. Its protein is CASGLEHPLSNQPQHF.

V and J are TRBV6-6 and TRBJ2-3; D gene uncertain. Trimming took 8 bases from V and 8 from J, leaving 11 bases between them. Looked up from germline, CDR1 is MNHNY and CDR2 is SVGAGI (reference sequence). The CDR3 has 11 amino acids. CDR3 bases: TGTGCCAGCGAGTCCTCGGGTACGCAGTATTTT. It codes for CASESSGTQYF.

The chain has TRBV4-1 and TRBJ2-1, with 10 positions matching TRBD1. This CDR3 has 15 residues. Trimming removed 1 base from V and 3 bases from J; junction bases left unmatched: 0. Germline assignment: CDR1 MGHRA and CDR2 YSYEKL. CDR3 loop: CASSQGTGGYNEQFF. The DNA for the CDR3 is TGCGCCAGCAGCCAAGGGACAGGGGGCTACAATGAGCAGTTCTTC.

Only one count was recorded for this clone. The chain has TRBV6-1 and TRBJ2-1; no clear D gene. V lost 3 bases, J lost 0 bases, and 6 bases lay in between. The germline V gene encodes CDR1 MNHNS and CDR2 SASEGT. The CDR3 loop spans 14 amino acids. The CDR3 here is CASSESDSYNEQFF. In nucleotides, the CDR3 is TGTGCCAGCAGTGAGTCAGACTCCTACAATGAGCAGTTCTTC.

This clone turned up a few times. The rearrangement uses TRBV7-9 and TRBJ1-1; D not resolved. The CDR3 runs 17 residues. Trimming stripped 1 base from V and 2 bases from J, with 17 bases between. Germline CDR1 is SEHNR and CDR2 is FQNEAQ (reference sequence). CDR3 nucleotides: TGTGCCAGCAGCTTAGACGTGGTCATGAGGCCCAACACTGAAGCTTTCTTT. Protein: CASSLDVVMRPNTEAFF.

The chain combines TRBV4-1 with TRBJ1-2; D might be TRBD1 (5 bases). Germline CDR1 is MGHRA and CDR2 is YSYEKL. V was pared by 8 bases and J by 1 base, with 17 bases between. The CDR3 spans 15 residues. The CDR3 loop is CASGDPREGNYGYTF. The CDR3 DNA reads TGCGCCAGCGGAGACCCCAGGGAGGGTAACTATGGCTACACCTTC.

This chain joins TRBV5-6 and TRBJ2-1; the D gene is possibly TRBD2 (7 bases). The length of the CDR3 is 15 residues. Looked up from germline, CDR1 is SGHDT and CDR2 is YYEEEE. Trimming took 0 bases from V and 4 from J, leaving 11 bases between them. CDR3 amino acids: CASSLEGGAYNEQFF. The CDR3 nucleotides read TGTGCCAGCAGCTTGGAAGGGGGGGCTTACAATGAGCAGTTCTTC. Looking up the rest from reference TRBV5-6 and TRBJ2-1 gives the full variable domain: DAGVTQSPTHLIKTRGQQVTLRCSPKSGHDTVSWYQQALGQGPQFIFQYYEEEERQRGNFPDRFSGHQFPNYSSELNVNALLLGDSALYLCASSLEGGAYNEQFFGPGTRLTVL.

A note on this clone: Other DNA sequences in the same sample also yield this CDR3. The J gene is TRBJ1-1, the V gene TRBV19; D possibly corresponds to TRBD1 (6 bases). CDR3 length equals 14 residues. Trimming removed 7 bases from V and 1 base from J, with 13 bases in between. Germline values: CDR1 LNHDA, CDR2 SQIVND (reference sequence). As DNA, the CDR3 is TGTGCCAGTAAGCAGGGGTCGGCGAACACTGAAGCTTTCTTT. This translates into CASKQGSANTEAFF.

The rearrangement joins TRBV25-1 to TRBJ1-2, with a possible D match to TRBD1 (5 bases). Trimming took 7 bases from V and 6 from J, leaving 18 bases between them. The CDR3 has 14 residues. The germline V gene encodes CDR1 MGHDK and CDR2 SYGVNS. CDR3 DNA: TGTGCCAGCATCCCTGGGGGGAGTGAGAATGGCTACACCTTC. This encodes CASIPGGSENGYTF.

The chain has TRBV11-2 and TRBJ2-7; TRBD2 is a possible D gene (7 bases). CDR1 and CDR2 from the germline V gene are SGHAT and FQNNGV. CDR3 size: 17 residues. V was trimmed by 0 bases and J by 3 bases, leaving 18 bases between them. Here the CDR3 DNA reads TGTGCCAGCAGCTTAGAGCGAGACGGGGGGCCTTACTACGAGCAGTACTTC. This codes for CASSLERDGGPYYEQYF.

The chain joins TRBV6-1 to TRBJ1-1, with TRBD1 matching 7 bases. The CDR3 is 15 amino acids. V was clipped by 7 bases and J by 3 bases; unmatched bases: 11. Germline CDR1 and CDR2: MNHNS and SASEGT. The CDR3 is CASTNRGSLDTEAFF. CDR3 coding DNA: TGTGCCAGCACAAACAGGGGATCTTTGGACACTGAAGCTTTCTTT.

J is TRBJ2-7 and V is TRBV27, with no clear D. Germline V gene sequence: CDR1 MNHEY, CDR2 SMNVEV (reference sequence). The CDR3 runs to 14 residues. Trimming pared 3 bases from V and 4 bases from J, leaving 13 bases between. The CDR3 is CASSFAGSRYEQYF. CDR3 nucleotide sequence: TGTGCCAGCAGTTTCGCAGGTAGTAGATACGAGCAGTACTTC.

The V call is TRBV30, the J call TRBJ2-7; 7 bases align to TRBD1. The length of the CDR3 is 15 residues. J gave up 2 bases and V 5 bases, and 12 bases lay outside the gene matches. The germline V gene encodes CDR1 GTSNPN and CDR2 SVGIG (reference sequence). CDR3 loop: CAWYPRQGPPYEQYF. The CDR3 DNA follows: TGTGCCTGGTACCCAAGACAGGGTCCCCCCTACGAGCAGTACTTC.

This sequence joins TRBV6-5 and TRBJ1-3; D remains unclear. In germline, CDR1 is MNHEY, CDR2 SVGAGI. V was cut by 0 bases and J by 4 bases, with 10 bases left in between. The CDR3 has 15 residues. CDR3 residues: CASSYSTGIGNTIYF. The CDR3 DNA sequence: TGTGCCAGCAGTTACTCGACCGGGATCGGAAACACCATATATTTT.

CDR3 in DNA: TGTGCCAGCAGTGAAGAATCGATTCGGTTCACTGAAGCTTTCTTT. Its translation: CASSEESIRFTEAFF. This sequence joins TRBV6-1 and TRBJ1-1; D not resolved. Trimming took 1 base from V and 4 from J, leaving 13 bases between them. CDR3 length equals 15 residues. The V gene's germline CDR1 is MNHNS and CDR2 SASEGT.

CDR3 coding DNA: TGTGCCAGCAGCGTAGGGACAGGGGCTAACTATGGCTACACCTTC. Its translation: CASSVGTGANYGYTF. The genes are TRBV9 and TRBJ1-2; 9 positions agree with TRBD1. Germline loops: CDR1 SGDLS, CDR2 YYNGEE. The ends lost 0 bases at V and 0 bases at J; junction bases unmatched: 0. The CDR3 consists of 15 residues.